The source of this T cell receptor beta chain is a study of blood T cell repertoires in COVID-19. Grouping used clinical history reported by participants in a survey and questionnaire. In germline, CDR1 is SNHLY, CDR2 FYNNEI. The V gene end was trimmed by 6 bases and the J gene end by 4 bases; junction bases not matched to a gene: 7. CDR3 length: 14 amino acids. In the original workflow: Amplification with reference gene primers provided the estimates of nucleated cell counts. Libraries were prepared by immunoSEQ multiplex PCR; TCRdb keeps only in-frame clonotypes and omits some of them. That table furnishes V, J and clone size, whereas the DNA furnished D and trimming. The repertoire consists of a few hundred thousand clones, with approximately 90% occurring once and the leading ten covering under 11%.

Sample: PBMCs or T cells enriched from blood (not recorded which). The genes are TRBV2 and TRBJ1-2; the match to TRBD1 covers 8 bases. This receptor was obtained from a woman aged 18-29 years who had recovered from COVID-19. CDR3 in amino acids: CASSSAGTGYGYTF. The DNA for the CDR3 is TGTGCCAGCAGCTCCGCCGGGACAGGCTATGGCTACACCTTC.